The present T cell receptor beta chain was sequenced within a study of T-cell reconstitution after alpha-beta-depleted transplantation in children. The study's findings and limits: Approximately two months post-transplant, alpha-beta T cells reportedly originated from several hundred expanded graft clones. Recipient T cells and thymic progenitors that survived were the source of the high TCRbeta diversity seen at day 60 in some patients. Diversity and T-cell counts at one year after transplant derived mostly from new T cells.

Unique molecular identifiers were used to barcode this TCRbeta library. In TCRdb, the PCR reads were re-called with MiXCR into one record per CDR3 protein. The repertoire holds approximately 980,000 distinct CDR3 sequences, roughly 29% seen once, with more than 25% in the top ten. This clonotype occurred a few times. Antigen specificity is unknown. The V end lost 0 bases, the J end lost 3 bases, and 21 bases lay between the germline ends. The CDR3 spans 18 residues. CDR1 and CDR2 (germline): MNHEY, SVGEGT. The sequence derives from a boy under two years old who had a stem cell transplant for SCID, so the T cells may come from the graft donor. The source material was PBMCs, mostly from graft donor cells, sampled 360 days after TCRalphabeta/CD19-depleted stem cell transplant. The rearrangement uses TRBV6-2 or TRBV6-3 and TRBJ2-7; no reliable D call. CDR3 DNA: TGTGCCAGCAGTTACTCGATAAACCGGCCCCAGACACACTACGAGCAGTACTTC. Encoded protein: CASSYSINRPQTHYEQYF.